These T cell receptor beta chains were read from a single sample in a study of control samples from healthy donors and cancer patients. Method: immunoSEQ multiplex PCR; TCRdb's copy keeps in-frame clones and lacks some. The table shows 100,000 to 150,000 clones, with approximately 89% occurring only once. The sample comprised PBMCs. These receptors came from a man in his forties or fifties with head and neck cancer. CDR3s include the opening cysteine and the closing phenylalanine or tryptophan. A D gene is named only where the DNA matches it firmly. A row's size may be missing; if present it is once, few, many or a size class.

v_call,j_call,clone_size,d_call,cdr3_aa,cdr3_nt
TRBV12-3/TRBV12-4,TRBJ1-2,-,-,CASREGQSYGYTF,TGTGCCAGCAGGGAAGGACAGTCCTATGGCTACACCTTC
TRBV19,TRBJ2-2,-,-,CAVNTGELFF,TGTGCCGTAAACACCGGGGAGCTGTTTTTT
TRBV2,TRBJ1-1,-,TRBD1,CASSPGQGRSGNTEAFF,TGTGCCAGCAGTCCTGGACAGGGGCGAAGTGGGAACACTGAAGCTTTCTTT
TRBV4-2,TRBJ2-1,-,TRBD1,CASSQAAGTVINEQFF,TGTGCCAGCAGCCAAGCAGCCGGGACAGTTATCAATGAGCAGTTCTTC
TRBV9,TRBJ1-6,once,-,CASSVGVLVTSPLHF,TGTGCCAGCAGCGTAGGGGTCCTAGTCACCTCACCCCTCCACTTT
TRBV5-1,TRBJ1-2,-,-,CASSPPGPVPYGYTF,TGCGCCAGCAGCCCCCCGGGCCCAGTACCCTATGGCTACACCTTC
TRBV27,TRBJ2-2,few,-,CASSSLGGGELFF,TGTGCCAGCAGTAGCCTTGGGGGAGGGGAGCTGTTTTTT
TRBV27,TRBJ2-1,few,-,CASSYRDVDNEQFF,TGTGCCAGCAGTTACCGGGACGTAGACAATGAGCAGTTCTTC
TRBV6-4,TRBJ2-6,-,-,CASRTDSGANVLTF,TGTGCCAGCCGGACGGACTCTGGGGCCAACGTCCTGACTTTC
TRBV7-9,TRBJ2-7,-,-,CASSQRTAYEQYF,TGTGCCAGCAGCCAAAGGACAGCCTACGAGCAGTACTTC
TRBV7-9,TRBJ2-1,-,TRBD2,CASSLDGGREQFF,TGTGCCAGCAGCCTAGACGGCGGGAGAGAGCAGTTCTTC
TRBV11-2,TRBJ1-6,-,-,CASSRESGTASPLHF,TGTGCCAGCAGCCGTGAGTCCGGGACCGCATCACCCCTCCACTTT
TRBV2,TRBJ1-1,-,-,CARETTEGDTEAFF,TGTGCCAGAGAAACCACTGAAGGGGACACTGAAGCTTTCTTT
TRBV10-1,TRBJ1-1,once,-,CASSDSTVLWAEAFF,TGCGCCAGCAGTGATAGTACAGTCCTATGGGCTGAAGCTTTCTTT
TRBV30,TRBJ2-1,once,TRBD1,CAWTNKGTGLSDEQFF,TGTGCCTGGACTAACAAGGGGACAGGGTTATCGGATGAGCAGTTCTTC
TRBV5-1,TRBJ2-1,-,-,CASRSDFNEQFF,TGCGCCAGCAGATCGGACTTCAATGAGCAGTTCTTC
TRBV1,TRBJ2-2,-,-,CTSSQGTSAHTGELFF,TGCACCAGCAGCCAGGGGACTAGCGCCCACACCGGGGAGCTGTTTTTT
TRBV5-1,TRBJ2-7,-,TRBD1,CASSLYRTGSSYEQYF,TGCGCCAGCAGCTTATATCGGACAGGATCCTCCTACGAGCAGTACTTC
TRBV20-1,TRBJ1-1,-,-,CSAHHNTEAFF,TGCAGTGCCCATCACAACACTGAAGCTTTCTTT
TRBV19,TRBJ2-1,once,-,CASSIKSNNEQFF,TGTGCCAGTAGTATAAAGAGCAACAATGAGCAGTTCTTC
TRBV6-5,TRBJ1-1,-,-,CASSYSKAQSAAFF,TGTGCCAGCAGTTACTCGAAGGCACAGTCGGCAGCTTTCTTT
TRBV27,TRBJ2-2,-,TRBD2,CASSRLAVGELFF,TGTGCCAGCAGTAGACTAGCCGTCGGGGAGCTGTTTTTT
TRBV6-6,TRBJ1-2,-,-,CASSLLGRQYGYTF,TGTGCCAGCAGTTTGCTCGGGAGACAATATGGCTACACCTTC
TRBV18,TRBJ2-3,-,TRBD2,CASSVIASGGARTDTQYF,TGTGCCAGCTCAGTAATCGCTAGCGGGGGGGCCAGAACAGATACGCAGTATTTT
TRBV18,TRBJ1-3,-,-,CASSPGQGVGNTIYF,TGTGCCAGCTCACCGGGCCAGGGTGTTGGAAACACCATATATTTT
TRBV7-7,TRBJ2-2,-,-,CASSVDVGFSTELFF,TGTGCCAGCAGCGTAGACGTGGGTTTTAGTACGGAGCTGTTTTTT
TRBV3-1/TRBV3-2,TRBJ1-1,-,-,CASSLHQAATEAFF,TGTGCCAGCAGCCTTCACCAGGCGGCCACTGAAGCTTTCTTT
TRBV3-1/TRBV3-2,TRBJ2-5,once,TRBD2,CASSQVAGGWETQYF,TGTGCCAGCAGCCAAGTTGCGGGGGGCTGGGAGACCCAGTACTTC
TRBV2,TRBJ1-2,many,-,CASSETGQTNYGYTF,TGTGCCAGCAGTGAAACGGGCCAGACTAACTATGGCTACACCTTC
TRBV7-9,TRBJ1-2,-,TRBD1,CASSRGGRGDYGYTF,TGTGCCAGCAGCCGGGGCGGCAGGGGGGACTATGGCTACACCTTC
TRBV19,TRBJ1-3,-,TRBD1,CASSGTAGNTIYF,TGTGCCAGTAGTGGGACAGCTGGAAACACCATATATTTT
TRBV18,TRBJ2-7,-,TRBD2,CASSPPGLAGGPYEQYF,TGTGCCAGCTCACCACCGGGACTAGCGGGAGGCCCCTACGAGCAGTACTTC
TRBV7-9,TRBJ1-1,-,-,CATLQRPTGSREAFF,TGTGCCACCCTTCAACGGCCCACAGGGAGTCGTGAAGCTTTCTTT
TRBV9,TRBJ1-3,-,-,CASSVEKGVSGNTIYF,TGTGCCAGCAGCGTAGAAAAGGGGGTCTCGGGAAACACCATATATTTT
TRBV7-2,TRBJ1-5,-,TRBD1,CASSLDRDSNQPQHF,TGTGCCAGCAGCCTGGACAGGGATAGCAATCAGCCCCAGCATTTT
TRBV6-6,TRBJ2-7,few,TRBD2,CASSPRDYHREQYF,TGTGCCAGCAGTCCTAGGGACTATCATCGCGAGCAGTACTTC
TRBV28,TRBJ1-2,-,TRBD1,CASSLGQAFGYGYTF,TGTGCCAGCAGTTTAGGACAGGCCTTCGGCTATGGCTACACCTTC
TRBV20-1,TRBJ2-7,-,-,CSASSAQTSYEQYF,TGCAGTGCTAGTTCGGCACAGACCTCCTACGAGCAGTACTTC
TRBV30,TRBJ1-2,-,-,CAWSVSWGNGYTF,TGTGCCTGGAGTGTCTCGTGGGGGAATGGCTACACCTTC
TRBV3-1/TRBV3-2,TRBJ1-2,-,-,CASSQGRRDGYTF,TGTGCCAGCAGCCAAGGACGCCGGGATGGCTACACCTTC
TRBV10-1,TRBJ2-5,-,-,CASSEDFQETQYF,TGCGCCAGCAGTGAGGACTTCCAAGAGACCCAGTACTTC
TRBV29-1,TRBJ2-7,-,-,CSVARGAPYEQYF,TGCAGCGTTGCGCGCGGGGCCCCCTACGAGCAGTACTTC
TRBV7-9,TRBJ2-5,-,TRBD2,CASSTVASGSWETQYF,TGTGCCAGCAGCACGGTGGCTAGCGGGAGTTGGGAGACCCAGTACTTC
TRBV15,TRBJ2-1,-,TRBD2,CATRTSGDYNEQFF,TGTGCCACTAGGACTAGCGGGGATTACAATGAGCAGTTCTTC
TRBV28,TRBJ2-1,-,TRBD2,CASNPGLADGREQFF,TGTGCCAGCAATCCGGGACTAGCGGACGGGAGGGAGCAGTTCTTC
TRBV28,TRBJ1-1,-,-,CATLYRDITEAFF,TGTGCCACTCTATACCGGGACATCACTGAAGCTTTCTTT
TRBV19,TRBJ2-1,-,TRBD1,CASSTPGQGLFF,TGTGCCAGTAGTACCCCGGGACAGGGCCTGTTCTTC
TRBV20-1,TRBJ2-5,-,TRBD2,CSASVSPGLAGPGGTQYF,TGCAGTGCTAGTGTCAGTCCGGGTCTAGCGGGTCCGGGGGGGACCCAGTACTTC